Below, one T cell receptor beta chain is given with its context. The sample originates from a study of blood T cell repertoires in COVID-19. Study-level background: Acute and convalescent COVID-19 samples came from the United States, Italy and Spain. From T cells, B-cell-depleted T cells, or PBMCs came the material, which was cDNA or gDNA.

As handled by the study authors: Amplification of reference gene primers provided the estimated nucleated cell counts. Sequenced by immunoSEQ multiplex PCR; TCRdb stores in-frame clones only, minus some. V, J and clone size are those of that table, while D and trimming were read from the DNA. The repertoire holds 190,000 or so clones, with about 83% as singletons. The V gene's germline CDR1 is MNHEY and CDR2 SVGAGI. The CDR3 length is 14 residues. J gave up 5 bases and V 5 bases, and 6 bases lay outside the gene matches. Material: peripheral blood. This chain links TRBV6-5 with TRBJ1-1; TRBD1 aligns across 9 bases. This clonotype was sampled from a woman aged 18-29 years who had recovered from COVID-19. CDR3 in amino acids: CASSLGTGTTEAFF. In DNA form, the CDR3 reads TGTGCCAGCAGTCTTGGGACAGGGACGACTGAAGCTTTCTTT.